This passage covers 12 T cell receptor beta chains from one sample sequenced in a study of beta chain features in type 1 diabetes (dated 2018 in TCRdb). The paper as a whole reports these results and caveats: A moderate but significant shortening of TCRB CDR3 length was observed in type 1 diabetes patients in all four CD4+ subsets.

Their cognate antigens are unknown. Libraries were constructed by the immunoSEQ multiplex PCR assay. All of the isolated RNA was reverse transcribed with the High Capacity cDNA Reverse Transcription Kit, so expressed TCRB transcripts were sequenced. Held by TCRdb, this immuneACCESS table contains in-frame sequences only and omits some clones. Under half of the omission traces to an unresolved V gene where checked; the cause of the rest is unknown. The sample includes 95,000 to 150,000 clones, with less than 20% observed a single time. Jointly, the top ten make up 2% to 2.5% of the sample. The sample comprised central memory CD4+ T cells from blood. These receptors originate from a man under 40 with type 1 diabetes.

This rearrangement joins TRBV7-9 to TRBJ2-5; D may be TRBD2 (6 bases). The V gene's germline CDR1 is SEHNR and CDR2 FQNEAQ (reference sequence). The CDR3 runs 16 residues. The ends were cut back, 5 bases at V and 4 bases at J, with 20 bases in the middle. In DNA, the CDR3 is TGTGCCAGCAGCATTGAGGGGACCGTGGGGGGAGAGACCCAGTACTTC. Translation gives CASSIEGTVGGETQYF.

CDR3 bases: TGTGCCAGCAGCTCCGGGAACTTGGACATTCAGTACTTC. Amino acid sequence: CASSSGNLDIQYF. The chain has TRBV7-2 and TRBJ2-4, with a weak D call TRBD2 (5 bases). V was trimmed by 4 bases and J by 8 bases, leaving 12 bases between them. CDR3 length equals 13 residues. Germline CDR1 reads SGHTA; CDR2 reads FQGNSA.

The rearrangement links TRBV10-3 to TRBJ2-3, with 11 positions matching TRBD2. V shed 2 bases and J 4 bases; nucleotides not matched to a gene: 8. The CDR3 spans 17 residues. CDR1 is ENHRY, CDR2 SYGVKD, per germline. The DNA of the CDR3 is TGTGCCATCAGTGAGGGCCTAGCGGGGGGATTGGCAGATACGCAGTATTTT. Translated, it gives CAISEGLAGGLADTQYF.

About this clone: Different DNA sequences within this sample yield the same CDR3. V is TRBV30 and J is TRBJ2-7; D may match TRBD1 or TRBD2 (5 bases each). Germline lookup yields CDR1 GTSNPN and CDR2 SVGIG (reference sequence). The CDR3 has 12 residues. Trimming stripped 2 bases from V and 4 bases from J, with 9 bases between. The CDR3 nucleotides are TGTGCCTGGAGTTGGGGGAGTTACGAGCAGTACTTC. Its translation: CAWSWGSYEQYF.

This chain links TRBV19 with TRBJ2-5, with TRBD1 identical over 8 bases. This CDR3 region has 16 residues. Per the germline V gene, CDR1 is LNHDA and CDR2 is SQIVND (reference sequence). Germline trimming cut 3 bases from V and 5 bases from J; bases unmatched to any gene: 11. CDR3 in amino acids: CASSIAPQGADETQYF. The CDR3 nucleotides read TGTGCCAGTAGTATTGCCCCTCAGGGGGCGGATGAGACCCAGTACTTC.

This clone turned up a few times. The chain is built from TRBV5-4 and TRBJ2-5, with 8 bases fitting TRBD1. The CDR3 spans 14 residues. Germline CDR1 and CDR2: SGHNT and YYREEE (reference sequence). V shed 4 bases and J 2 bases; nucleotides not matched to a gene: 4. The CDR3 protein is CASSADRAQETQYF. CDR3 nucleotide sequence: TGTGCCAGCAGCGCGGACAGGGCACAAGAGACCCAGTACTTC.

V usage is TRBV5-4 and J usage is TRBJ2-7; D gene ambiguous. V dropped 2 bases and J dropped 4 bases, with 7 bases sitting between them. Germline CDR1 and CDR2: SGHNT and YYREEE (reference sequence). The CDR3 is made up of 12 amino acids. The CDR3 coding sequence is TGTGCCAGCAGCTTAATCGGTTACGAGCAGTACTTC. Protein sequence: CASSLIGYEQYF.

The DNA for the CDR3 is TGTGCCAGCTCACCCCCGGGCGCATCCTACGAGCAGTACTTC. This translates into CASSPPGASYEQYF. The rearrangement uses TRBV18 and TRBJ2-5; D is uncertain. The DNA end is a closer match to TRBJ2-7, so the J assignment may be wrong. CDR3 length: 14 amino acids. Germline V gives CDR1 KGHSH, CDR2 LQKENI.

V gene TRBV28 combines with J gene TRBJ2-7; D gene unclear. Trimming removed 3 bases from V and 2 bases from J, with 5 bases in between. The CDR3 has 12 amino acids. CDR1 MDHEN and CDR2 SYDVKM come from the germline V gene. CDR3 sequence (DNA): TGTGCCAGCAGTTTCGGAGCCTACGAGCAGTACTTC. Residues: CASSFGAYEQYF.

This clone occurred a few times. V and J are TRBV2 and TRBJ1-5, with D possibly being TRBD1 (6 bases). V was clipped by 4 bases and J by 3 bases, with 7 bases between them. The germline CDR1 and CDR2 sequences are SNHLY and FYNNEI. CDR3 length equals 13 residues. This chain's CDR3 is CASSGDNNQPQHF. In DNA, the CDR3 is TGTGCCAGCAGTGGGGACAACAATCAGCCCCAGCATTTT.

CDR3 loop: CASSDRDISYEQYF. In DNA form, the CDR3 reads TGTGCCAGCAGTGACCGGGACATCTCCTACGAGCAGTACTTC. This chain connects TRBV2 to TRBJ2-7; maybe TRBD1 (6 bases). This CDR3 spans 14 amino acids. Trimming removed 3 bases from V and 0 bases from J, with 9 bases in between. Per the germline V gene, CDR1 is SNHLY and CDR2 is FYNNEI.

This clone was found a few times. The CDR3 reads CASSLGGASTHEQFF. CDR3 coding DNA: TGTGCCAGCAGCTTAGGAGGTGCTAGTACACATGAGCAGTTCTTC. The rearrangement joins TRBV7-2 to TRBJ2-1; D not certain. The CDR3 spans 15 residues. V was shortened by 1 base and J by 8 bases, with 15 bases between the two germline ends. Germline CDR1 reads SGHTA; CDR2 reads FQGNSA.